This T cell receptor beta chain was observed in a study of blood T cell repertoires in COVID-19. The trim removed 4 bases at V and 0 bases at J, leaving 7 bases unmatched. The CDR3 runs to 16 residues. Germline lookup yields CDR1 SEHNR and CDR2 FQNEAQ (reference sequence). The study drew participants aged about 18 to 89 years from under 30 US areas. Which cohort a participant joined came from the clinical history participants gave. As originally analysed: By means of reference gene primer amplification, nucleated cell counts were estimated. Assay used: immunoSEQ multiplex PCR; TCRdb lists only in-frame clones, some missing. That table gives V, J and clone size, and the DNA gave D and trimming. Of 380,000 or so clones in the sample, 88% were seen once.

This receptor was identified in a woman in her thirties or forties with acute COVID-19. Sequencing used PBMCs or T cells enriched from blood (not recorded which). The chain couples TRBV7-9 to TRBJ1-1; the match to TRBD1 covers 8 bases. CDR3 bases: TGTGCCAGCAGCTCTTCGGACAGGGACATGAACACTGAAGCTTTCTTT. Protein: CASSSSDRDMNTEAFF.